A single sample is the source of the 8 T cell receptor beta chains below, sequenced in a study of blood T cell repertoires in COVID-19. The method was immunoSEQ multiplex PCR; TCRdb's version includes in-frame clones alone and lacks a portion of them. The sample lists some 80,000 clones, around 80% seen once, with about 22% in the top ten. Sequencing was carried out using peripheral blood. These receptors were taken from a woman between 45 and 60 years old with acute or convalescent COVID-19.

Here the CDR3 reads CASSLDSINEKLFF. The DNA of the CDR3 is TGCGCCAGCAGCTTGGACAGCATTAATGAAAAACTGTTTTTT. V usage is TRBV5-1 and J usage is TRBJ1-4; D not certain. From germline, CDR1 is SGHRS and CDR2 YFSETQ. The CDR3 extends over 14 amino acids. The ends were cut back, 0 bases at V and 4 bases at J, with 7 bases in the middle.

The chain couples TRBV7-2 to TRBJ2-3, with 7 bases aligning to TRBD2. This CDR3 comprises 13 residues. CDR1 SGHTA and CDR2 FQGNSA come from the germline V gene. Trimming took 8 bases from V and 5 from J; bases not matched to a gene: 7. The CDR3 DNA sequence: TGTGCCAGCTCCCCCCAGCGGGGAGATACGCAGTATTTT. Translating gives CASSPQRGDTQYF.

The V and J genes are TRBV4-3 and TRBJ2-1; 7 nucleotides agree with TRBD2. The germline gives CDR1 LGHNA, CDR2 YSLEER. V was clipped by 4 bases and J by 7 bases; unmatched bases: 10. The CDR3 contains 15 residues. The CDR3 is CASSLDSGIGNEQFF. For the CDR3, the DNA is TGCGCCAGCAGCCTCGACAGCGGGATCGGGAATGAGCAGTTCTTC.

This chain links TRBV28 with TRBJ1-5; 7 bases fit TRBD1. This CDR3 region has 15 residues. V shed 2 bases, J shed 6 bases, and the junction held 7 bases outside the gene matches. Germline V gene sequence: CDR1 MDHEN, CDR2 SYDVKM. The CDR3 here is CASSLGATGLQPQHF. CDR3 in DNA: TGTGCCAGCAGTTTAGGGGCGACAGGGCTTCAGCCCCAGCATTTT.

The rearrangement links TRBV11-3 to TRBJ1-1, with 10 bases identical to TRBD1. Per the germline V gene, CDR1 is SGHNT and CDR2 is YENEEA. Trimming cost V 6 bases and J 0 bases; bases outside gene matches: 10. The CDR3 has 17 residues. The CDR3 coding sequence is TGTGCCAGCAGAAGAGACAGGGGGCCAAACATGAACACTGAAGCTTTCTTT. Amino acid sequence: CASRRDRGPNMNTEAFF.

J is TRBJ1-4 and V is TRBV5-6, with unresolved D. Germline V gene data show CDR1 as SGHDT and CDR2 as YYEEEE. Trimming shortened V by 2 bases and J by 0 bases, and 5 bases separated the two germline ends. The CDR3 consists of 14 residues. CDR3 nucleotides: TGTGCCAGCAGCTTCGTTGCAACTAATGAAAAACTGTTTTTT. Translating gives CASSFVATNEKLFF.

The rearrangement uses TRBV29-1 and TRBJ1-5; unclear D gene. The V gene lost 4 bases and the J gene lost 0 bases, with 4 bases spanning the gap. This CDR3 has 12 residues. From germline, CDR1 is SQVTM and CDR2 ANQGSEA. The CDR3 coding sequence is TGCAGCGTTGTCCTTAGCAATCAGCCCCAGCATTTT. Its protein product is CSVVLSNQPQHF.

The chain is built from TRBV7-2 and TRBJ2-7; unclear D gene. V gave up 5 bases and J gave up 6 bases, with 29 bases separating them. Germline values: CDR1 SGHTA, CDR2 FQGNSA. The CDR3 length is 18 residues. CDR3 nucleotides: TGTGCCAGCAGCCCGCCCCCCACGCAAGCAAGCGTTGTGGGCGAGCAGTACTTC. Amino acid sequence: CASSPPPTQASVVGEQYF. The complete variable domain, with remaining parts taken from reference TRBV7-2 and TRBJ2-7, reads GAGVSQSPSNKVTEKGKDVELRCDPISGHTALYWYRQSLGQGLEFLIYFQGNSAPDKSGLPSDRFSAERTGGSVSTLTIQRTQQEDSAVYLCASSPPPTQASVVGEQYFGPGTRLTVT.